This T cell receptor (beta chain) stems from a study of blood T cells in healthy people across ages. Staff drew about 10 milliliters of peripheral blood from each donor. Isolation yielded PBMCs, at least 7 million per sample, in every case. For the second PCR, which ran for about 6 to 11 cycles, a sample-barcoded 5' primer and a J-beta primer mix were used. Each CDR3 protein is one row after TCRdb ran MiXCR on the 5' RACE reads. The sample holds about 670,000 distinct CDR3 sequences, 40% to 45% seen once. The CDR3 extends over 14 amino acids. V lost 0 bases and J 4 bases, leaving 11 bases between the germline ends. In germline, CDR1 is SGHDT, CDR2 YYEEEE. Study results and limitations: The authors considered diversity estimates from one million T cells to be underestimates.

This clonotype showed up just a few times. Its antigen is still unknown. The sample was blood. The sequence was obtained from a man older than 75 in good health. The genes are TRBV5-6 and TRBJ2-7; the D gene is possibly TRBD2 (6 bases). In nucleotides, the CDR3 is TGTGCCAGCAGCTTGGGGGAGGTCCGGTACGAGCAGTACTTC. This encodes CASSLGEVRYEQYF.